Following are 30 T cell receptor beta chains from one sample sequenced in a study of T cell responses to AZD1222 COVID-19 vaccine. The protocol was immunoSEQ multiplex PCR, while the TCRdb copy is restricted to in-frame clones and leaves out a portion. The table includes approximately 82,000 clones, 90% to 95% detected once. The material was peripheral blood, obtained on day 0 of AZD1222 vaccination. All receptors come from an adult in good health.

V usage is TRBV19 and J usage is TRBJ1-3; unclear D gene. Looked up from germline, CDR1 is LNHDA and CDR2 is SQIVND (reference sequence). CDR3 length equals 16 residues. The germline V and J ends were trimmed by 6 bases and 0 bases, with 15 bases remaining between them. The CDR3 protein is CASRNLGGVSGNTIYF. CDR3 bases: TGTGCCAGTAGAAATCTCGGCGGAGTCTCTGGAAACACCATATATTTT.

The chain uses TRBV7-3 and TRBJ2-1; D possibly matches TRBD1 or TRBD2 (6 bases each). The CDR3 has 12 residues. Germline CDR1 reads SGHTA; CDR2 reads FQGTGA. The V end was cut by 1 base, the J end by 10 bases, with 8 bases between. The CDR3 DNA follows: TGTGCCAGCAGCTTAAGGGGGGCCGAGCAGTTCTTC. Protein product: CASSLRGAEQFF.

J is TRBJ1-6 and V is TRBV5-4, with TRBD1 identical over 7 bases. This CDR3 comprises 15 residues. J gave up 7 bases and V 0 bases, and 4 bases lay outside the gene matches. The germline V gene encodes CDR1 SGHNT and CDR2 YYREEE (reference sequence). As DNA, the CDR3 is TGTGCCAGCAGCTTGGGGGGGACAGTAAATTCACCCCTCCACTTT. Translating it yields CASSLGGTVNSPLHF.

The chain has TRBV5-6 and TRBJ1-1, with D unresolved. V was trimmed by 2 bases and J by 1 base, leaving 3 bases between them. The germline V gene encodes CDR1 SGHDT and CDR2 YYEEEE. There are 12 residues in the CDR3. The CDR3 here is CASSFPNTEAFF. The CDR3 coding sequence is TGTGCCAGCAGCTTTCCGAACACTGAAGCTTTCTTT.

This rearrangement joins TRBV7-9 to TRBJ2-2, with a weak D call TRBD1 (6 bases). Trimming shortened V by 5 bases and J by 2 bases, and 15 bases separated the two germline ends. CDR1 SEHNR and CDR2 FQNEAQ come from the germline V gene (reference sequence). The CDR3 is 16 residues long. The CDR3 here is CASSPDRNFNTGELFF. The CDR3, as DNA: TGTGCCAGCAGCCCAGACAGGAATTTTAACACCGGGGAGCTGTTTTTT.

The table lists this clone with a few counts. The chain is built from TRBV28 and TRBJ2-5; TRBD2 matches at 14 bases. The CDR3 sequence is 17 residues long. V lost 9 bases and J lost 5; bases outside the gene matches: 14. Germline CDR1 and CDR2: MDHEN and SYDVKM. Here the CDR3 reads CASFGTTSGGARETQYF. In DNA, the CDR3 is TGTGCCAGTTTTGGGACGACTAGCGGGGGGGCAAGGGAGACCCAGTACTTC.

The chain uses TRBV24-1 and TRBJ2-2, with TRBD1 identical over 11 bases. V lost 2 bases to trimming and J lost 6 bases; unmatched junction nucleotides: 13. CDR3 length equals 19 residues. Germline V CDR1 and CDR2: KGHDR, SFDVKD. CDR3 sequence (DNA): TGTGCCACCAGTGATTCCAATATGCCGGGACAGGGGGTGGCCGGGGAGCTGTTTTTT. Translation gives CATSDSNMPGQGVAGELFF.

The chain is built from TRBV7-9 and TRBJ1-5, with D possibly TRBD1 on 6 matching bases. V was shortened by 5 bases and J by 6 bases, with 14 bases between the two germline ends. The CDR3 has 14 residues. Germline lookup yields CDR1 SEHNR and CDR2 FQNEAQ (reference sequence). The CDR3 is CASSVTGTVQPQHF. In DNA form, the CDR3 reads TGTGCCAGCAGCGTAACAGGGACGGTTCAGCCCCAGCATTTT.

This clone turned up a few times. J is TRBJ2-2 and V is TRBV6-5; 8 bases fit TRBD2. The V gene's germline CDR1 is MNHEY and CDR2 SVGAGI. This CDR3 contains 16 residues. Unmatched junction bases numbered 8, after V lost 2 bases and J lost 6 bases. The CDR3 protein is CASSYNWLAGPGELFF. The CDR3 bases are TGTGCCAGCAGTTACAACTGGCTAGCGGGTCCCGGGGAGCTGTTTTTT.

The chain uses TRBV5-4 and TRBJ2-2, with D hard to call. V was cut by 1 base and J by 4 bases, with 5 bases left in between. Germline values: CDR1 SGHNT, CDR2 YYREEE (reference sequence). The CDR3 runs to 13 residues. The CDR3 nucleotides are TGTGCCAGCAGCTTGTCGGGCACCGGGGAGCTGTTTTTT. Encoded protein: CASSLSGTGELFF.

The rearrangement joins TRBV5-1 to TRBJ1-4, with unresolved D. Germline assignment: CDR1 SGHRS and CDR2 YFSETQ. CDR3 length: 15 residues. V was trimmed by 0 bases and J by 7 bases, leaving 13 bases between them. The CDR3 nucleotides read TGCGCCAGCAGCTTGGGGTACGGGCCGGGTGAAAAACTGTTTTTT. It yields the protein CASSLGYGPGEKLFF.

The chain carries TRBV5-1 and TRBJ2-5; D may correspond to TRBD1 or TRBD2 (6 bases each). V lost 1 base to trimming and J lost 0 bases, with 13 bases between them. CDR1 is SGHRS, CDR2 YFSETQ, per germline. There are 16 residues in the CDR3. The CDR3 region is CASSLFGGQYQETQYF. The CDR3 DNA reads TGCGCCAGCAGCTTGTTCGGGGGCCAGTACCAAGAGACCCAGTACTTC.

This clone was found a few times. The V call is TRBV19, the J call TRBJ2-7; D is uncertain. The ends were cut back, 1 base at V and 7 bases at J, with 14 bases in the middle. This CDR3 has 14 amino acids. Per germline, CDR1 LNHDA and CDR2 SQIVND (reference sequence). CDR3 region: CASSIGPTKGEQYF. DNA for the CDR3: TGTGCCAGTAGTATAGGGCCGACCAAAGGAGAGCAGTACTTC.

This CDR3 reads CAISVDSPTGTEAFF. The DNA of the CDR3 is TGTGCCATCAGTGTCGACAGCCCCACGGGCACTGAAGCTTTCTTT. This chain connects TRBV10-3 to TRBJ1-1; D is perhaps TRBD1 (5 bases). CDR3 length equals 15 residues. Germline V gives CDR1 ENHRY, CDR2 SYGVKD. The ends were cut back, 4 bases at V and 4 bases at J, with 16 bases in the middle.

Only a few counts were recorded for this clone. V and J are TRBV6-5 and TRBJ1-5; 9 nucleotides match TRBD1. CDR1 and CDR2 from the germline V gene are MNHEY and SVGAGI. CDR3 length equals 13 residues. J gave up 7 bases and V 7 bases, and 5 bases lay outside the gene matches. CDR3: CASIRTGAQPQHF. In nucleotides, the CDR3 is TGTGCCAGCATCCGGACAGGGGCCCAGCCCCAGCATTTT.

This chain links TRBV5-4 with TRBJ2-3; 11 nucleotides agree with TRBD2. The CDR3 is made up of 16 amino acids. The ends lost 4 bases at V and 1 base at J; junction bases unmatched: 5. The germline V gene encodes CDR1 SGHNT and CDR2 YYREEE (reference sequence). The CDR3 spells CASSSSGGAGTDTQYF. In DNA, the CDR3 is TGTGCCAGCAGCAGTAGCGGGGGGGCCGGCACAGATACGCAGTATTTT.

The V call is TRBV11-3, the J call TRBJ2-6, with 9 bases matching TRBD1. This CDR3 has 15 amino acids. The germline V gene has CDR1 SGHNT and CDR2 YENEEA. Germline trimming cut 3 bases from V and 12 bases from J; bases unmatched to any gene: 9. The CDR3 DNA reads TGTGCCAGCAGCTTCGGGGACAGGGAACCCACCGTCCTGACTTTC. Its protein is CASSFGDREPTVLTF.

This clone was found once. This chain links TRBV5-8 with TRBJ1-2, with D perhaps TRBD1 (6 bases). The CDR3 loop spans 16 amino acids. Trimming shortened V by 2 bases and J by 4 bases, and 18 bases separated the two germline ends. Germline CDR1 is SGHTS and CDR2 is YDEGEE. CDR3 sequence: CASSFWDTFTGYGYTF. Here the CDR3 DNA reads TGTGCCAGCAGCTTCTGGGACACATTCACGGGCTATGGCTACACCTTC. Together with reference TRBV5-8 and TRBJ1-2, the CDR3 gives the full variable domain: EAGVTQSPTHLIKTRGQQATLRCSPISGHTSVYWYQQALGLGLQFLLWYDEGEERNRGNFPPRFSGRQFPNYSSELNVNALELEDSALYLCASSFWDTFTGYGYTFGSGTRLTVV.

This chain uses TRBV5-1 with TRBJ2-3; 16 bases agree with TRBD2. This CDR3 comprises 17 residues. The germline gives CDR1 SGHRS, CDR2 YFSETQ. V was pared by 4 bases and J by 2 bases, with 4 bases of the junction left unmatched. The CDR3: CASSQGTSGRVTDTQYF. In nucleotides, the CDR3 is TGCGCCAGCAGCCAGGGGACTAGCGGGAGGGTCACAGATACGCAGTATTTT.

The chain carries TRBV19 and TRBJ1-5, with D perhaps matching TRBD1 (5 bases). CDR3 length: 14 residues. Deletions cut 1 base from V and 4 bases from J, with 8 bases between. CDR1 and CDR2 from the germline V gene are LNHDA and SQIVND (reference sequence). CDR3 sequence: CASSIAAGNQPQHF. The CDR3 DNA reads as TGTGCCAGTAGTATAGCAGCAGGGAATCAGCCCCAGCATTTT.

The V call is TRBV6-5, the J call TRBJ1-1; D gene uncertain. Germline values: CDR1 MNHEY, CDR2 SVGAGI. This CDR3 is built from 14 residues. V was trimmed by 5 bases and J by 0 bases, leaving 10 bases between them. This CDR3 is CASSLRGLNTEAFF. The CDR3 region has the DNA TGTGCCAGCAGTCTTCGCGGACTGAACACTGAAGCTTTCTTT.

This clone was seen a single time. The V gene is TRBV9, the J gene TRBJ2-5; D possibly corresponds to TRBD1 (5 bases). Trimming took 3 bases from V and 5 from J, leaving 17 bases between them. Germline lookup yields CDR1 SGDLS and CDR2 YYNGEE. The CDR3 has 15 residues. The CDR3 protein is CASSANVGKGETQYF. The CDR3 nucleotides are TGTGCCAGCAGCGCCAATGTGGGGAAGGGGGAGACCCAGTACTTC.

The CDR3 region is CATSDRTGRIEKLFF. The CDR3 region has the DNA TGTGCCACCAGTGACCGGACAGGGCGTATTGAAAAACTGTTTTTT. J is TRBJ1-4 and V is TRBV24-1, with TRBD1 identical over 8 bases. The CDR3 is 15 residues long. Per the germline V gene, CDR1 is KGHDR and CDR2 is SFDVKD. With V trimmed by 4 bases and J by 7 bases, 7 bases remained unmatched.

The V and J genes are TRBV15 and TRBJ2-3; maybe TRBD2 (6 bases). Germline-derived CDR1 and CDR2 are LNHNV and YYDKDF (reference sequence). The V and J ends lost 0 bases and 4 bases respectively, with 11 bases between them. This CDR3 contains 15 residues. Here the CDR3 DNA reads TGTGCCACCAGCAGAGACTTAGGAGGGGCAGATACGCAGTATTTT. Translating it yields CATSRDLGGADTQYF. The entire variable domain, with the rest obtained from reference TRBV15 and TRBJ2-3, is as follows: DAMVIQNPRYQVTQFGKPVTLSCSQTLNHNVMYWYQQKSSQAPKLLFHYYDKDFNNEADTPDNFQSRRPNTSFCFLDIRSPGLGDTAMYLCATSRDLGGADTQYFGPGTRLTVL.

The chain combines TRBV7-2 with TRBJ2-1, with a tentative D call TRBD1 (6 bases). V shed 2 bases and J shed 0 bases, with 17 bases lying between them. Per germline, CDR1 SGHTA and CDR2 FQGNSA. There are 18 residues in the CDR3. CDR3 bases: TGTGCCAGCAGCTTAACTCCTTTTAGGGGGATCTCCTACAATGAGCAGTTCTTC. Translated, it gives CASSLTPFRGISYNEQFF.

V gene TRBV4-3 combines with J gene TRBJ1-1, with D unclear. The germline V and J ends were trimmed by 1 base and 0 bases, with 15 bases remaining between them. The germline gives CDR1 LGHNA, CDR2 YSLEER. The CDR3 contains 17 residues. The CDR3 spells CASSQVITYSVNTEAFF. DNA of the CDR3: TGCGCCAGCAGCCAAGTTATTACCTACTCTGTGAACACTGAAGCTTTCTTT.

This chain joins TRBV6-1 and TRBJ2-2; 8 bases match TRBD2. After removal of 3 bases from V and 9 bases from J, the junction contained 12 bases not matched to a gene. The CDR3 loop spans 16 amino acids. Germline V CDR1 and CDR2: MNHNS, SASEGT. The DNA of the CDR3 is TGTGCCAGCAGTGAGGGCGGGGGGCTGTTAGTCAGGGAGCTGTTTTTT. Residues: CASSEGGGLLVRELFF.

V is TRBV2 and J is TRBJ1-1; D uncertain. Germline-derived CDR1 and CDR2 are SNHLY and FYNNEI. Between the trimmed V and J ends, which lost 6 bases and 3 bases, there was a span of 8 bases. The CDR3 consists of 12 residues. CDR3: CASRFWDTEAFF. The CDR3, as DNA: TGTGCCAGCAGATTTTGGGACACTGAAGCTTTCTTT. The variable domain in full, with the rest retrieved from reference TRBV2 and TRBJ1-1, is EPEVTQTPSHQVTQMGQEVILRCVPISNHLYFYWYRQILGQKVEFLVSFYNNEISEKSEIFDDQFSVERPDGSNFTLKIRSTKLEDSAMYFCASRFWDTEAFFGQGTRLTVV.

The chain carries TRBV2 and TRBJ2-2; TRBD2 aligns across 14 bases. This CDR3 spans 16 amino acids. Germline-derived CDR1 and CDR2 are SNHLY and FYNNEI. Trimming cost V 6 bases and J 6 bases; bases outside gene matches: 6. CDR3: CASRRTSGGRSGELFF. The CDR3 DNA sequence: TGTGCCAGCAGGAGGACTAGCGGGGGGCGGTCCGGGGAGCTGTTTTTT.

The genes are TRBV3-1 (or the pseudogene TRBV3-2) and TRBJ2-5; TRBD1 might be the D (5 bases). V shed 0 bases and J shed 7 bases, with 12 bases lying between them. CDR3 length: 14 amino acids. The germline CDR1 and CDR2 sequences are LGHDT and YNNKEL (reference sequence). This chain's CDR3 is CASSQDKGLWTQYF. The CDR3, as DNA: TGTGCCAGCAGCCAAGATAAGGGGCTCTGGACCCAGTACTTC.